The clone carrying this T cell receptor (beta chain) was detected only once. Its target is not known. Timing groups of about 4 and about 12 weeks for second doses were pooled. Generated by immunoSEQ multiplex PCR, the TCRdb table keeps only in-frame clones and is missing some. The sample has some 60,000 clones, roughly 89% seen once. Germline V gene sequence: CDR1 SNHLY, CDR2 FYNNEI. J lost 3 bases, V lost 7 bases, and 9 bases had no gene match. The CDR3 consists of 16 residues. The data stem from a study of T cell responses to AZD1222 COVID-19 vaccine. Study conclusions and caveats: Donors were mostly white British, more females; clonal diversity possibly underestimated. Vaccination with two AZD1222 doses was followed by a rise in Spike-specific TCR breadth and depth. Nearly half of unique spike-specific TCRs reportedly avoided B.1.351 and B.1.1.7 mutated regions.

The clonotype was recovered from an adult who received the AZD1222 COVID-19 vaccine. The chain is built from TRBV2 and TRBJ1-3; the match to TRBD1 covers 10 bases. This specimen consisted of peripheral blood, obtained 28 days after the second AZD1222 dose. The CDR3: CASILSGTGVGNTIYF. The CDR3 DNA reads TGTGCCAGCATTCTCTCCGGGACAGGGGTTGGAAACACCATATATTTT.